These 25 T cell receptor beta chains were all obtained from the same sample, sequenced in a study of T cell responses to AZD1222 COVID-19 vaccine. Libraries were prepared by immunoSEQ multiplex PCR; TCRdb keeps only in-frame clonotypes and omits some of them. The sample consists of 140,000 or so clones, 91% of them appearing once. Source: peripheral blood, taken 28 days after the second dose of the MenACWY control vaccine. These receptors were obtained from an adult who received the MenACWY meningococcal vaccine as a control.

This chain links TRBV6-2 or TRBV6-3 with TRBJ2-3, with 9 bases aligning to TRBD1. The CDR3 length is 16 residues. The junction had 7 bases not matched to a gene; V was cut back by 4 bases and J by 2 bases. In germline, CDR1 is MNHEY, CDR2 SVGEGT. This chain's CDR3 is CASSFAGTGYTDTQYF. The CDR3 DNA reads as TGTGCCAGCAGTTTCGCCGGGACAGGGTACACAGATACGCAGTATTTT.

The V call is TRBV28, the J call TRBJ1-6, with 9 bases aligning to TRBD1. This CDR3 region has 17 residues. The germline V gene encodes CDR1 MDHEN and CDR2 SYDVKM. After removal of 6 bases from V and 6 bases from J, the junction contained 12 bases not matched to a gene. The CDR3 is CASRQEAGQGGNSPLHF. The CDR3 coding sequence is TGTGCCAGCAGGCAGGAAGCGGGACAGGGAGGTAATTCACCCCTCCACTTT. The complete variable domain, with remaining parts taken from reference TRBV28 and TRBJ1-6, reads DVKVTQSSRYLVKRTGEKVFLECVQDMDHENMFWYRQDPGLGLRLIYFSYDVKMKEKGDIPEGYSVSREKKERFSLILESASTNQTSMYLCASRQEAGQGGNSPLHFGNGTRLTVT.

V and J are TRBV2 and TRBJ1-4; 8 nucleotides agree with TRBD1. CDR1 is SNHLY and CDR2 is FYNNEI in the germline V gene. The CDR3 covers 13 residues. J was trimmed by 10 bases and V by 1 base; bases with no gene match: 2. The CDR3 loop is CASSEVQGGKLFF. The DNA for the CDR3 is TGTGCCAGCAGTGAAGTACAGGGGGGAAAACTGTTTTTT.

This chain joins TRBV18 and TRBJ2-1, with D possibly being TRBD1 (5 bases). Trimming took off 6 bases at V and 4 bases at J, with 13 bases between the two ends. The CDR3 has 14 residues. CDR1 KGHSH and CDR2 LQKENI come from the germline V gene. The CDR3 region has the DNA TGTGCCAGCTCCCGAGACAGCACTTACAATGAGCAGTTCTTC. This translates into CASSRDSTYNEQFF.

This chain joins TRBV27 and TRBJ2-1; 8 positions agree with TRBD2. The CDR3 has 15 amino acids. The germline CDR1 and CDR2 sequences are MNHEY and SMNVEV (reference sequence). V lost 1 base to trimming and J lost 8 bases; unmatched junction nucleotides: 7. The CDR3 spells CASSLLTSGRHEQFF. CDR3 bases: TGTGCCAGCAGTTTATTAACTAGCGGCCGACATGAGCAGTTCTTC.

CDR3 region: CASSQASQTGGPYEQYF. DNA for the CDR3: TGCGCCAGCAGCCAAGCCTCCCAGACAGGGGGCCCCTACGAGCAGTACTTC. The gene calls are TRBV4-1 and TRBJ2-7; 10 positions match TRBD1. Per the germline V gene, CDR1 is MGHRA and CDR2 is YSYEKL. With 1 base clipped from V and 2 bases from J, the junction kept 8 bases outside the gene matches. The CDR3 is 17 amino acids.

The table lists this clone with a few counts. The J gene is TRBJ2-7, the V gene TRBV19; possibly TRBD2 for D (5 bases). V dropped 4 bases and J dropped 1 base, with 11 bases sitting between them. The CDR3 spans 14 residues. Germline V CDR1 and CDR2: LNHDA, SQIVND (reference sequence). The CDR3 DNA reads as TGTGCCAGTAGTAAAAGGACTCTATCCTACGAGCAGTACTTC. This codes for CASSKRTLSYEQYF.

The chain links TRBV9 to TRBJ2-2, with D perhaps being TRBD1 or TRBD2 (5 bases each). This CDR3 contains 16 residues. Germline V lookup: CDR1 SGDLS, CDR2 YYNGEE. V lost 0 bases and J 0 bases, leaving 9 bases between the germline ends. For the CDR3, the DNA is TGTGCCAGCAGCGTAGAAGGGGACCCGAACACCGGGGAGCTGTTTTTT. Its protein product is CASSVEGDPNTGELFF.

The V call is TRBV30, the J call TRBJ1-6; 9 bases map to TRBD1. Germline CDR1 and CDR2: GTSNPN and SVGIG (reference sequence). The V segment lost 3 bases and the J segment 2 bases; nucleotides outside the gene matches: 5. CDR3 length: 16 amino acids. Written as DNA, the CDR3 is TGTGCCTGGAGGGGGGACAGGGACGCCTATAATTCACCCCTCCACTTT. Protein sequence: CAWRGDRDAYNSPLHF.

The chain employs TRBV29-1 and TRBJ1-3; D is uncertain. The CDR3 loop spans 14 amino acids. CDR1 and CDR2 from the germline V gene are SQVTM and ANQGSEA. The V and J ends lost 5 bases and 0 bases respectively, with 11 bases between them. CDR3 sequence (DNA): TGCAGCGTTACGATGTCGAACTCTGGAAACACCATATATTTT. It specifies CSVTMSNSGNTIYF.

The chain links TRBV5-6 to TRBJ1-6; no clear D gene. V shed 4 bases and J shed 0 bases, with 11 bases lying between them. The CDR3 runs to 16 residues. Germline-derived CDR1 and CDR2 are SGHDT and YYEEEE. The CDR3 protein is CASSLLGSSYNSPLHF. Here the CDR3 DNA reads TGTGCCAGCAGCCTTTTGGGGAGCTCCTATAATTCACCCCTCCACTTT. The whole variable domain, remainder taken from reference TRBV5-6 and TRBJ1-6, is DAGVTQSPTHLIKTRGQQVTLRCSPKSGHDTVSWYQQALGQGPQFIFQYYEEEERQRGNFPDRFSGHQFPNYSSELNVNALLLGDSALYLCASSLLGSSYNSPLHFGNGTRLTVT.

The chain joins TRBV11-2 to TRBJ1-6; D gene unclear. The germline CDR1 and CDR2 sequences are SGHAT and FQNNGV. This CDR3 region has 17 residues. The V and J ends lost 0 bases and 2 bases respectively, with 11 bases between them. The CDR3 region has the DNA TGTGCCAGCAGCTTAGATCAGGCAGCTACCTATAATTCACCCCTCCACTTT. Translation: CASSLDQAATYNSPLHF.

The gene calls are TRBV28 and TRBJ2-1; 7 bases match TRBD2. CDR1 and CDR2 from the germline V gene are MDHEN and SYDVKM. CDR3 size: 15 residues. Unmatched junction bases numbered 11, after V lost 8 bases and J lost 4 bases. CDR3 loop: CASQPGGGKYNEQFF. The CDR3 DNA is TGTGCCAGCCAACCTGGGGGGGGGAAGTACAATGAGCAGTTCTTC.

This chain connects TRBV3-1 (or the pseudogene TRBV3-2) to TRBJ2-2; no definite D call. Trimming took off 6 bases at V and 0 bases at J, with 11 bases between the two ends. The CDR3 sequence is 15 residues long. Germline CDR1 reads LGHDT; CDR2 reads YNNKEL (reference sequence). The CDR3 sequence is CASRGPAANTGELFF. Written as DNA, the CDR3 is TGTGCCAGCAGAGGTCCAGCAGCGAACACCGGGGAGCTGTTTTTT.

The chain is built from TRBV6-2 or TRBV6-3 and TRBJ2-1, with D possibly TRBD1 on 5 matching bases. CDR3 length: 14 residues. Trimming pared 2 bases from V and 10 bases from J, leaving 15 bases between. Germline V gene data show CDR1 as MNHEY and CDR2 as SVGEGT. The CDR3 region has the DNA TGTGCCAGCAGTTACCTGCCAGGGTCCTGGGAGCAGTTCTTC. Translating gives CASSYLPGSWEQFF.

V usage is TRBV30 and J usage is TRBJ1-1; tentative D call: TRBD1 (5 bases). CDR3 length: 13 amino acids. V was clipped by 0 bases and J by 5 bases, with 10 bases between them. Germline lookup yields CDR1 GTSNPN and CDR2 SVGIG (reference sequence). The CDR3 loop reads CAWSVWGGTEAFF. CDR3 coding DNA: TGTGCCTGGAGTGTGTGGGGGGGGACTGAAGCTTTCTTT.

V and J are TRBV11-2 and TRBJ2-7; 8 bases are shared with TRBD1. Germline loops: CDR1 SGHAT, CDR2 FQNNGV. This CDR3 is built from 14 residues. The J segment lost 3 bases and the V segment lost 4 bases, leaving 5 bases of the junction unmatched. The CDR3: CASSSSRGLYEQYF. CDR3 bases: TGTGCCAGCAGCTCCTCCAGGGGGCTCTACGAGCAGTACTTC.

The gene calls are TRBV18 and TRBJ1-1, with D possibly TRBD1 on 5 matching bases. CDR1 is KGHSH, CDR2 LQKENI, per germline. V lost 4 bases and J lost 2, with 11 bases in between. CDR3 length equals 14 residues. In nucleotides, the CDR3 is TGTGCCAGCTCACAGTCGGGACCCAACACTGAAGCTTTCTTT. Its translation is CASSQSGPNTEAFF.

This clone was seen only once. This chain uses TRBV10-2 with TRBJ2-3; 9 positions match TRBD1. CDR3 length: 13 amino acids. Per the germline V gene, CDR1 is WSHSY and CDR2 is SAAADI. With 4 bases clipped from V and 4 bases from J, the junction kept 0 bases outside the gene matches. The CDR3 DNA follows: TGCGCCAGCAGTGGGACAGGGGCAGATACGCAGTATTTT. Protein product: CASSGTGADTQYF.

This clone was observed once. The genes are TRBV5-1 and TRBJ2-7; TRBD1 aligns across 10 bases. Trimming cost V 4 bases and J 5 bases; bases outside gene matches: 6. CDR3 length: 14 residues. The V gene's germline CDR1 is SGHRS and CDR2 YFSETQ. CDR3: CASSKGQGENEQYF. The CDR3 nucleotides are TGCGCCAGCAGCAAAGGACAGGGGGAAAACGAGCAGTACTTC.

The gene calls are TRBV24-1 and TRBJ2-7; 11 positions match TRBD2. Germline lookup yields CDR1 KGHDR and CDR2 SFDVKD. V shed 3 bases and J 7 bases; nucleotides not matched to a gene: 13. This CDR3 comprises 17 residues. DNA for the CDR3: TGTGCCACCAGTGATACGGGACTAGCGGCCTGGGGGGGGGAGCAGTACTTC. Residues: CATSDTGLAAWGGEQYF.

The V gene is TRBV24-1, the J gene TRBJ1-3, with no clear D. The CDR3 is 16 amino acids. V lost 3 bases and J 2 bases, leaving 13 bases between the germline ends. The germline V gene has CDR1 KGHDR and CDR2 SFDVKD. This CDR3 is CATSDTARGAGNTIYF. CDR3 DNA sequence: TGTGCCACCAGTGATACGGCGCGGGGTGCTGGAAACACCATATATTTT.

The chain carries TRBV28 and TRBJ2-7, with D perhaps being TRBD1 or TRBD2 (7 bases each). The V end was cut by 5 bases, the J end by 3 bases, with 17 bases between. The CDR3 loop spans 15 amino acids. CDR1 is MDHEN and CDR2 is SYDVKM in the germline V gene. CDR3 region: CASSPGGAGYYEQYF. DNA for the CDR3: TGTGCCAGCAGTCCAGGGGGGGCAGGATACTACGAGCAGTACTTC.

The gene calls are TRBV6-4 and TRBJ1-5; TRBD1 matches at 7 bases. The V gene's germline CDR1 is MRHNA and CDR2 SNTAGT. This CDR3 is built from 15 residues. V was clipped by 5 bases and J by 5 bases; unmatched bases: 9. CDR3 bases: TGTGCCAGCAGTCACTATGACAGGGTTGATCAGCCCCAGCATTTT. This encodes CASSHYDRVDQPQHF.

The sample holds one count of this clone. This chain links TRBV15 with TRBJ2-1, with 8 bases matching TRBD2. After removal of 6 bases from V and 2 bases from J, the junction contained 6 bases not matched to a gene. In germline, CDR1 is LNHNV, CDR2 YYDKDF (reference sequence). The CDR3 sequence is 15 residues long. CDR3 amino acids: CATSLSGITYNEQFF. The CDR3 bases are TGTGCCACCAGTCTTAGCGGGATTACCTACAATGAGCAGTTCTTC.